This T cell receptor (beta chain) was profiled in a study of blood T cell repertoires in COVID-19. The Seattle patients, enrolled during active infection, were followed longitudinally. Germline V gene lookup returns CDR1 MNHNY and CDR2 SVGAGI (reference sequence). Losses at the gene ends were 2 bases for V and 2 bases for J; bases not matched to a gene: 5. The CDR3 has 16 residues. The method was immunoSEQ multiplex PCR; TCRdb's version includes in-frame clones alone and lacks a portion of them. The sample lists 200,000 to 250,000 clones, 82% occurring once. Sequencing was performed on peripheral blood. The chain carries TRBV6-6 and TRBJ2-7, with 11 bases identical to TRBD1. The TCR was taken from an elderly woman with COVID-19, enrolled during active disease. CDR3 region: CASSYDRGQGAYEQYF. The CDR3 nucleotides are TGTGCCAGCAGTTACGACCGGGGACAGGGGGCCTACGAGCAGTACTTC.